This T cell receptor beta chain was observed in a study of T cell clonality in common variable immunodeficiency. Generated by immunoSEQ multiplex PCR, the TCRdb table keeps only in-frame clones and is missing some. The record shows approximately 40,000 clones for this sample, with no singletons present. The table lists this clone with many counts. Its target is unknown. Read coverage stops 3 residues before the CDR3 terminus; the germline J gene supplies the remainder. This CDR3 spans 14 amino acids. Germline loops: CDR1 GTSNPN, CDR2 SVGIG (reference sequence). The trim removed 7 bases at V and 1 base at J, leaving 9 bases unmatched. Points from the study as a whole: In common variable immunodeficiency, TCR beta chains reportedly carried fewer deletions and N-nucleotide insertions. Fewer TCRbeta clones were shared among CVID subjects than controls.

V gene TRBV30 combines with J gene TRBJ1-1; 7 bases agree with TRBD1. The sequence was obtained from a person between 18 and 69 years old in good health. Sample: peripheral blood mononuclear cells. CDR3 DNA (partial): TGTGCCTTTACCCCTAGGGGGCCGAACACTGAA. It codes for CAFTPRGPNTE. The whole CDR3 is CAFTPRGPNTEAFF.